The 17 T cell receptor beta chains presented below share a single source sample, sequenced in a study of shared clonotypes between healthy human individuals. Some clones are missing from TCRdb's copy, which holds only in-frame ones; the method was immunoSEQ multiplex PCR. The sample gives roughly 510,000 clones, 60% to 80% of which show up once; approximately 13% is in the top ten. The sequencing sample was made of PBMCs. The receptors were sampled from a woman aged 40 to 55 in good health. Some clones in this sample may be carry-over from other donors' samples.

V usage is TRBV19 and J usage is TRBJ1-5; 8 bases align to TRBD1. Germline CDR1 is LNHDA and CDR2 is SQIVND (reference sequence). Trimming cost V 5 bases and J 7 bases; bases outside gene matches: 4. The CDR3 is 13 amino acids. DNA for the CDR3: TGTGCCAGTAGTTGGGACAGGCTACAGCCCCAGCATTTT. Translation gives CASSWDRLQPQHF.

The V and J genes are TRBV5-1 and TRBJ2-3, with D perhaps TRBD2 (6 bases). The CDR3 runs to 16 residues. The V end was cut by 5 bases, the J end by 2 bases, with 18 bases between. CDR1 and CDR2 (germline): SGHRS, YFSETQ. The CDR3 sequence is CASRLEPTSPTDTQYF. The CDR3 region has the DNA TGCGCCAGCAGACTGGAACCTACTAGCCCCACAGATACGCAGTATTTT.

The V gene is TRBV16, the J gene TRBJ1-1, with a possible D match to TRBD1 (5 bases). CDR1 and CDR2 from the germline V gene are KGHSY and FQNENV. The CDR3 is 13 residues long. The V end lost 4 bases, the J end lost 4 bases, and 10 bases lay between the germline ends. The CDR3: CASSPRRGTEAFF. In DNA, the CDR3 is TGTGCCAGCAGCCCCCGTAGGGGCACTGAAGCTTTCTTT.

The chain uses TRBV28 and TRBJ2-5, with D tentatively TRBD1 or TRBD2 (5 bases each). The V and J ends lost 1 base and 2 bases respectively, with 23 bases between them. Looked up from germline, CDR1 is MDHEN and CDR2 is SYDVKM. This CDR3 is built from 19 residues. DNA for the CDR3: TGTGCCAGCAGTTTATTCGGCTTTCGGGGCAGGAGAAAACAAGAGACCCAGTACTTC. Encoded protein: CASSLFGFRGRRKQETQYF.

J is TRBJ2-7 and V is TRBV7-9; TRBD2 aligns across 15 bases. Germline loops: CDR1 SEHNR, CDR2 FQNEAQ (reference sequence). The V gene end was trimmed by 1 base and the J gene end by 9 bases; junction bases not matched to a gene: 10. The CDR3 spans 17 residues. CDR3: CASSLGGLAGGPGRQYF. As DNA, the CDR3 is TGTGCCAGCAGCTTAGGGGGACTAGCGGGAGGCCCAGGGCGGCAGTACTTC.

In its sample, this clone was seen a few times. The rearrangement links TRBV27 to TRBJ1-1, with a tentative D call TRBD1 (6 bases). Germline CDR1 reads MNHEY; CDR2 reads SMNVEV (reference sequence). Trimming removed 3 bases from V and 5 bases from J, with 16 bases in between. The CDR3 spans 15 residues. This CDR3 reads CASSFIQGRGTEAFF. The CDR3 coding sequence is TGTGCCAGCAGTTTTATTCAGGGGAGGGGTACTGAAGCTTTCTTT.

The CDR3 bases are TGCGCCAGCAGTGAGATGGCTCGGGACACCACCTACAATGAGCAGTTCTTC. Its protein is CASSEMARDTTYNEQFF. The V gene is TRBV10-1, the J gene TRBJ2-1; TRBD1 might be the D (6 bases). The CDR3 is 17 amino acids. Trimming pared 2 bases from V and 2 bases from J, leaving 16 bases between. The V gene's germline CDR1 is WNHNN and CDR2 SYGVQD (reference sequence).

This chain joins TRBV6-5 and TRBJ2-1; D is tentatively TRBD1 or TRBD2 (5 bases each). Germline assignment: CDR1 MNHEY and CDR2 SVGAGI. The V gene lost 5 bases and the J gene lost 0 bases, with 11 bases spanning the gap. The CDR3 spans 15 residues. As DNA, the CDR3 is TGTGCCAGCAGTCAGGGACCAAGCTCCTACAATGAGCAGTTCTTC. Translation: CASSQGPSSYNEQFF.

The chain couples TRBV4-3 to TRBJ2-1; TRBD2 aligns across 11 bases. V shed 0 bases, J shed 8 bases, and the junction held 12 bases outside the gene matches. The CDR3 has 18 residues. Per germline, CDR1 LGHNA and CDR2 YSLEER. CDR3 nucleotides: TGCGCCAGCAGCCAAGACCGTAGCGGGAGGGCCGGTTACGATGAGCAGTTCTTC. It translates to CASSQDRSGRAGYDEQFF.

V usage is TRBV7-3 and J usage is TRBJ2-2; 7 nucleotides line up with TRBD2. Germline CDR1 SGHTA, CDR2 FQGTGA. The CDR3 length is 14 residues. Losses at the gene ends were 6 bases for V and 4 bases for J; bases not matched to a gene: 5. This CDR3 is CASSSSGFTGELFF. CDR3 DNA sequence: TGTGCCAGCAGTAGTAGCGGGTTCACCGGGGAGCTGTTTTTT.

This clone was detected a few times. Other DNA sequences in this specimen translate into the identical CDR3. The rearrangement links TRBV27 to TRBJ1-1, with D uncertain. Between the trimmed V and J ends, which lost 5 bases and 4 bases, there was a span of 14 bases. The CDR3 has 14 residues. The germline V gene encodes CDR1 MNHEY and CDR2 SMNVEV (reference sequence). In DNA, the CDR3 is TGTGCCAGCAGTCTCGGGGTGGGCGGCACTGAAGCTTTCTTT. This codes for CASSLGVGGTEAFF.

The CDR3 loop is CASPPRRKQEGAKNIQYF. The CDR3 coding sequence is TGTGCCAGCCCGCCCAGGAGAAAACAGGAAGGTGCCAAAAACATTCAGTACTTC. The genes are TRBV21-1 and TRBJ2-4; the table assigns TRBD1, which was not confirmed against the DNA. TRBV21-1 has pseudogene status. The CDR3 is 18 residues long.

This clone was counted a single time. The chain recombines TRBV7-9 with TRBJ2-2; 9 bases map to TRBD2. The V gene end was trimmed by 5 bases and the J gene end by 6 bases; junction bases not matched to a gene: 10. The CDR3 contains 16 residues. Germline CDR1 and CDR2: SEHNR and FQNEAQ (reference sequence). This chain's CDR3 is CASSSGLAGLSGELFF. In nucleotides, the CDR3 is TGTGCCAGCAGCAGTGGGCTAGCGGGGTTGTCCGGGGAGCTGTTTTTT.

CDR3 sequence reads: CASSMDVTGGPGETQYF. The CDR3 DNA reads as TGTGCCAGTAGTATGGACGTAACGGGAGGGCCGGGAGAGACCCAGTACTTC. The rearrangement joins TRBV19 to TRBJ2-5; 8 bases are a match to TRBD2. After removal of 3 bases from V and 4 bases from J, the junction contained 13 bases not matched to a gene. The germline V gene has CDR1 LNHDA and CDR2 SQIVND (reference sequence). The CDR3 consists of 17 residues.

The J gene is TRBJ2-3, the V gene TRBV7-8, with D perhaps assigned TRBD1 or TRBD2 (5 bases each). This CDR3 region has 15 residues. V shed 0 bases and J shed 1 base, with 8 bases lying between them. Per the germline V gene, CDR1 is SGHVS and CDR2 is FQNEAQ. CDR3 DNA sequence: TGTGCCAGCAGCTTAGCGCAGGGACGCACAGATACGCAGTATTTT. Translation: CASSLAQGRTDTQYF.

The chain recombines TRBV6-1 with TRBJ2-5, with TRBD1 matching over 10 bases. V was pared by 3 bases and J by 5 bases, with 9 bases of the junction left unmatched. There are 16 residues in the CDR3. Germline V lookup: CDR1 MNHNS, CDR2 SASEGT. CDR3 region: CASSEIPGQGTETQYF. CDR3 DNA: TGTGCCAGCAGTGAGATCCCGGGACAGGGGACGGAGACCCAGTACTTC.

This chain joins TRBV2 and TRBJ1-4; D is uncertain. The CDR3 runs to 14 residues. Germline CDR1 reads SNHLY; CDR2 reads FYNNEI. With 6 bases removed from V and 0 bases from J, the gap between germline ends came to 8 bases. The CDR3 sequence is CASRRDPTNEKLFF. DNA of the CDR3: TGTGCCAGCAGGAGAGACCCAACTAATGAAAAACTGTTTTTT.